The 21 T cell receptor beta chains listed next were all sequenced from one sample in a study of response to subunit inactivated influenza vaccine (dated by TCRdb to the late 2010s). Library preparation was by RT-PCR. Sequencing took place on an Illumina HiSeq 2500. TCRdb trimmed the raw reads at Q25, called clones with MiXCR and kept productive beta chains. Each entry merges the rows of one CDR3 protein and shows their most common DNA and genes. The sample yields 550,000 to 650,000 distinct CDR3 sequences; 12% were counted once. In total, the top ten clones hold more than 8.5% of the sample. The specimen comprised PBMCs from blood, sampled on the day of vaccination. These receptors all stem from a man in his forties or fifties who received an inactivated influenza vaccine. Donor details come from another sample of the same person, matched by shared clones.

This clonotype was counted a few times. The gene calls are TRBV13 and TRBJ2-1; D could derive from TRBD1 or TRBD2 (6 bases each). The germline CDR1 and CDR2 sequences are PRHDT and FYEKMQ (reference sequence). The V and J ends lost 0 bases and 8 bases respectively, with 14 bases between them. The CDR3 runs 15 residues. CDR3 sequence: CASSLGRGRRDEQFF. CDR3 coding DNA: TGTGCCAGCAGCTTAGGCCGGGGGCGCCGGGATGAGCAGTTCTTC. The full variable domain, rest sourced from reference TRBV13 and TRBJ2-1, is AAGVIQSPRHLIKEKRETATLKCYPIPRHDTVYWYQQGPGQDPQFLISFYEKMQSDKGSIPDRFSAQQFSDYHSELNMSSLELGDSALYFCASSLGRGRRDEQFFGPGTRLTVL.

This clonotype was picked up many times. The rearrangement uses TRBV7-8 and TRBJ2-7; 11 nucleotides match TRBD2. This CDR3 is 15 amino acids long. CDR1 and CDR2 from the germline V gene are SGHVS and FQNEAQ. J was trimmed by 5 bases and V by 1 base; bases with no gene match: 4. This chain's CDR3 is CASSLVTSGAHEQYF. In DNA, the CDR3 is TGTGCCAGCAGCTTAGTGACTAGCGGGGCTCACGAGCAGTACTTC.

This clonotype showed up many times. This chain uses TRBV12-3 or TRBV12-4 with TRBJ2-2; unclear D gene. V lost 3 bases and J 7 bases, leaving 6 bases between the germline ends. The CDR3 runs 12 residues. The CDR3 loop reads CASSFLDGELFF. Written as DNA, the CDR3 is TGTGCCAGCAGTTTTCTAGACGGGGAGCTGTTTTTT.

This clonotype was detected a few times. One junction end disagrees with the germline gene, perhaps due to a read error. The chain combines TRBV5-6 with TRBJ2-7, with D maybe TRBD1 (5 bases). Germline loops: CDR1 SGHDT, CDR2 YYEEEE. This CDR3 is 12 amino acids long. The CDR3 nucleotides are TGTGCCAGCAGCTGGGGCTCCAACGAGCAGTACTTC. Translation: CASSWGSNEQYF.

This rearrangement joins TRBV28 to TRBJ1-5, with 8 bases aligning to TRBD1. The CDR3 runs 17 residues. The trim removed 4 bases at V and 3 bases at J, leaving 11 bases unmatched. Germline V gives CDR1 MDHEN, CDR2 SYDVKM. The CDR3 bases are TGTGCCAGCAGTTCCCCCCTCGGACAGGGACCCAATCAGCCCCAGCATTTT. Protein: CASSSPLGQGPNQPQHF.

This chain joins TRBV20-1 and TRBJ2-2; D unclear. V was cut by 5 bases and J by 5 bases, with 9 bases left in between. The CDR3 loop spans 12 amino acids. CDR1 is DFQATT, CDR2 SNEGSKA, per germline (reference sequence). In nucleotides, the CDR3 is TGCAGTGCTGTACTCACTACCGGGGAGCTGTTTTTT. Its translation is CSAVLTTGELFF.

On this clonotype: The germline gene is not matched at one end of the junction; a read error may be the cause. The V call is TRBV6-1, the J call TRBJ1-1; 7 bases map to TRBD1. From germline, CDR1 is MNHNS and CDR2 SASEGT. The length of the CDR3 is 14 residues. CDR3 sequence (DNA): TGTCCCAGCAAGTACGGACAGGTCAACACTGAAGCTTTCTTT. It encodes CPSKYGQVNTEAFF.

This clonotype has only a few counts. CDR3 region: CASSLWGQSNQPQHF. CDR3 sequence (DNA): TGTGCCAGCAGCTTGTGGGGGCAGAGCAATCAGCCCCAGCATTTT. The chain has TRBV5-6 and TRBJ1-5, with D maybe TRBD1 (6 bases). Germline-derived CDR1 and CDR2 are SGHDT and YYEEEE. The CDR3 has 15 amino acids. V was clipped by 1 base and J by 1 base, with 9 bases between them.

The chain combines TRBV11-2 with TRBJ2-1, with TRBD2 matching over 12 bases. The germline CDR1 and CDR2 sequences are SGHAT and FQNNGV. With V trimmed by 3 bases and J by 4 bases, 10 bases remained unmatched. This CDR3 is built from 18 residues. The CDR3 DNA sequence: TGTGCCAGCAGCTTTCGGAGGACTAGCGGGACCGGATACAATGAGCAGTTCTTC. This sequence encodes CASSFRRTSGTGYNEQFF.

The chain uses TRBV6-1 and TRBJ2-5; 9 bases line up with TRBD1. After removal of 5 bases from V and 4 bases from J, the junction contained 8 bases not matched to a gene. Germline assignment: CDR1 MNHNS and CDR2 SASEGT. This CDR3 comprises 15 residues. Written as DNA, the CDR3 is TGTGCCAGCAGTAAGGACAGGGGTCGATTAGAGACCCAGTACTTC. Protein sequence: CASSKDRGRLETQYF.

Only a few counts were recorded for this clonotype. This rearrangement joins TRBV4-2 to TRBJ2-7; possibly TRBD1 for D (6 bases). The CDR3 totals 17 residues. Germline V lookup: CDR1 LGHNA, CDR2 YNFKEQ. Trimming stripped 1 base from V and 1 base from J, with 17 bases between. CDR3 loop: CASSQGPQAGVSYEQYF. The CDR3 DNA sequence: TGTGCCAGCAGCCAAGGACCCCAGGCAGGGGTGTCCTACGAGCAGTACTTC.

This clonotype showed up just a few times. The V call is TRBV11-1, the J call TRBJ2-1, with D perhaps TRBD1 (5 bases). Germline values: CDR1 SGHAT, CDR2 FQDESV (reference sequence). This CDR3 is built from 16 residues. V lost 5 bases and J 7 bases, leaving 21 bases between the germline ends. The CDR3 protein is CASSPSQGGVENEQFF. CDR3 DNA: TGTGCCAGCAGCCCAAGTCAGGGTGGTGTGGAAAATGAGCAGTTCTTC.

This clonotype was seen more than once but under ten times. This chain connects TRBV3-1 to TRBJ1-1; D possibly corresponds to TRBD1 (5 bases). CDR1 is LGHDT and CDR2 is YNNKEL in the germline V gene (reference sequence). Deletions cut 1 base from V and 3 bases from J, with 6 bases between. The CDR3 is made up of 13 amino acids. In DNA, the CDR3 is TGTGCCAGCAGCCAAGTGGGACACACTGAAGCTTTCTTT. Translation gives CASSQVGHTEAFF.

The rearrangement joins TRBV3-1 to TRBJ2-1, with D tentatively TRBD2 (7 bases). Germline V gene lookup returns CDR1 LGHDT and CDR2 YNNKEL (reference sequence). Deletions cut 1 base from V and 5 bases from J, with 12 bases between. There are 15 residues in the CDR3. The CDR3 region is CASSQGLGGHNEQFF. The CDR3, as DNA: TGTGCCAGCAGCCAAGGACTCGGGGGGCACAATGAGCAGTTCTTC.

This clonotype was found a few times. V is TRBV28 and J is TRBJ1-2; TRBD1 aligns across 10 bases. This CDR3 has 15 amino acids. After removal of 6 bases from V and 6 bases from J, the junction contained 10 bases not matched to a gene. The germline V gene has CDR1 MDHEN and CDR2 SYDVKM. This chain's CDR3 is CASSRPRTGGHGYTF. The CDR3 nucleotides are TGTGCCAGCAGCCGGCCTCGGACAGGGGGGCATGGCTACACCTTC.

This clonotype was counted between two and nine times. The chain combines TRBV12-3 or TRBV12-4 with TRBJ1-1; D call uncertain. V lost 6 bases to trimming and J lost 1 base, with 9 bases between them. This CDR3 is built from 13 residues. As DNA, the CDR3 is TGTGCCAGCAGCTCAACAAAGAACACTGAAGCTTTCTTT. Protein: CASSSTKNTEAFF.

This clonotype was counted only a few times. The V call is TRBV6-5, the J call TRBJ2-7, with 7 bases aligning to TRBD2. CDR3 length: 15 amino acids. V trimming: 0 bases; J trimming: 7 bases; junction bases outside the gene matches: 9. Germline assignment: CDR1 MNHEY and CDR2 SVGAGI. The CDR3 DNA reads TGTGCCAGCAGTTACTCACAGGCGGTGCGGGAGGAGCAGTACTTC. The encoded protein is CASSYSQAVREEQYF.

V gene TRBV7-9 combines with J gene TRBJ2-5; D remains unclear. The CDR3 has 15 amino acids. From germline, CDR1 is SEHNR and CDR2 FQNEAQ (reference sequence). V lost 3 bases and J lost 1, with 12 bases in between. The CDR3 is CASSFSIGFQETQYF. In DNA, the CDR3 is TGTGCCAGCAGCTTTTCGATAGGGTTCCAAGAGACCCAGTACTTC.

In DNA form, the CDR3 reads TGTGCCAGCAGTTACTTCGGACAGGCGTCCTACAATGAGCAGTTCTTC. This codes for CASSYFGQASYNEQFF. V is TRBV6-2 or TRBV6-3 and J is TRBJ2-1, with 7 bases aligning to TRBD1. The CDR3 totals 16 residues. V dropped 1 base and J dropped 1; count of bases not matched to a gene: 4. Germline CDR1 reads MNHEY; CDR2 reads SVGEGT.

This clonotype was found many times. V usage is TRBV20-1 and J usage is TRBJ1-2, with D possibly matching TRBD1 (6 bases). This CDR3 spans 13 amino acids. Trimming removed 6 bases from V and 2 bases from J, with 13 bases in between. Germline CDR1 reads DFQATT; CDR2 reads SNEGSKA (reference sequence). The CDR3 here is CSAWGAPNYGYTF. The CDR3 nucleotides are TGCAGTGCATGGGGGGCACCGAACTATGGCTACACCTTC.

The rearrangement uses TRBV4-3 and TRBJ1-2; D not resolved. The CDR3 contains 12 residues. Germline CDR1 is LGHNA and CDR2 is YSLEER. Trimming took off 0 bases at V and 8 bases at J, with 7 bases between the two ends. CDR3 sequence (DNA): TGCGCCAGCAGCCAAGAGCCCGGGGGCTACACCTTC. Encoded protein: CASSQEPGGYTF.